This T cell receptor (beta chain) was captured by sequencing in a study of sequential checkpoint blockade in melanoma. Across the whole study: Arm A got nivolumab then ipilimumab; arm B the reverse, 1:1.

V shed 7 bases and J shed 5 bases, with 18 bases lying between them. In germline, CDR1 is SGHTA, CDR2 FQGNSA. This CDR3 has 15 residues. The data were produced by immunoSEQ multiplex PCR, yet TCRdb's version contains in-frame clones alone and is incomplete. The table has about 32,000 clones, 82% seen once. Treatment specified: randomized to nivolumab then ipilimumab (arm A) or the reverse (arm B). No patient had prior DNA-damaging chemotherapy. From thawed PBMCs, live CD3+CD8+ cells negative for CD19 and CD56 were sorted. Sample: CD8+ T cells sorted from blood (inferred from file names), taken from a patient given nivolumab and ipilimumab in sequence. The chain uses TRBV7-2 and TRBJ1-5; the D gene is possibly TRBD1 (5 bases). This receptor was taken from a human donor with melanoma. The CDR3 coding sequence is TGTGCCAGCACCGAATACGCAGGGAGGGATCAGCCCCAGCATTTT. Translating gives CASTEYAGRDQPQHF.